This T cell receptor (beta chain) is drawn from a study of blood T cell repertoires in COVID-19. Study information: Samples came from the United States, Italy and Spain, spanning acute and convalescent COVID-19.

CDR1 is SEHNR, CDR2 FQNEAQ, per germline (reference sequence). The CDR3 runs to 14 residues. The germline V and J ends were trimmed by 2 bases and 7 bases, with 11 bases remaining between them. Using immunoSEQ multiplex PCR, the repertoire was profiled, and TCRdb retains in-frame clones only, with some absent. Of tens of thousands of clones in the sample, over 65% are singletons; the top ten hold around 15%. The receptor was isolated from a woman in her 70s with acute or convalescent COVID-19. The material sequenced was peripheral blood. The genes are TRBV7-9 and TRBJ1-4; the D gene is possibly TRBD1 (6 bases). This chain's CDR3 is CASSLQGRGEKLFF. The DNA of the CDR3 is TGTGCCAGCAGCTTACAGGGGAGGGGTGAAAAACTGTTTTTT.